The 10 T cell receptor beta chains in this list originate from one sample, sequenced in a study of CD8 T cells in ankylosing spondylitis (dated by TCRdb to about 2017). The protocol used for the library was 5' RACE. Instrument used: Illumina HiSeq 2500. In-frame beta chains were kept once TCRdb had trimmed the public reads at Q25 with fastp and called clones with MiXCR. Every CDR3 protein is listed once, alongside the most common genes and DNA of its rows. Present in this sample are 50,000 to 70,000 distinct CDR3 sequences, around 6.5% of which were seen just once. The top ten clones comprise about 5% of the sample. The source material was synovial fluid, either unsorted or a sorted T cell fraction (not recorded which). The receptor set was obtained from a male donor with ankylosing spondylitis.

This clonotype showed up many times. The V call is TRBV28, the J call TRBJ1-1; D is ambiguous. V was cut by 5 bases and J by 12 bases, with 19 bases left in between. Germline loops: CDR1 MDHEN, CDR2 SYDVKM. The CDR3 totals 13 residues. CDR3 coding DNA: TGTGCCAGCAGTGCCCTACAACCTGTAGAAACTTTCTTT. This encodes CASSALQPVETFF.

The chain recombines TRBV19 with TRBJ2-7; tentatively, D is TRBD1 or TRBD2 (6 bases each). Germline V lookup: CDR1 LNHDA, CDR2 SQIVND (reference sequence). Deletions cut 5 bases from V and 7 bases from J, with 12 bases between. This CDR3 contains 12 residues. In nucleotides, the CDR3 is TGTGCCAGTAGTCCGGGGGCGGGGGAGCAGTACTTC. Translated, it gives CASSPGAGEQYF.

This chain links TRBV4-2 with TRBJ2-2; D remains ambiguous. V was clipped by 0 bases and J by 1 base, with 9 bases between them. Looked up from germline, CDR1 is LGHNA and CDR2 is YNFKEQ. The CDR3 covers 16 residues. The CDR3 coding sequence is TGTGCCAGCAGCCAAGATTTGGGTTTGAACACCGGGGAGCTGTTTTTT. Translated: CASSQDLGLNTGELFF.

V and J are TRBV5-6 and TRBJ2-5; 7 bases line up with TRBD1. V lost 4 bases, J lost 3 bases, and 6 bases stayed unmatched. The CDR3 has 14 amino acids. Germline-derived CDR1 and CDR2 are SGHDT and YYEEEE. The CDR3 loop reads CASSITGAKETQYF. CDR3 DNA sequence: TGTGCCAGCAGCATTACAGGGGCCAAAGAGACCCAGTACTTC.

This clonotype was counted a few times. CDR3 sequence reads: CASRWGRDYNEQFF. The DNA for the CDR3 is TGTGCCAGCAGGTGGGGGAGGGACTACAATGAGCAGTTCTTC. This chain connects TRBV7-2 to TRBJ2-1; 7 nucleotides line up with TRBD2. V lost 6 bases to trimming and J lost 3 bases; unmatched junction nucleotides: 5. Germline-derived CDR1 and CDR2 are SGHTA and FQGNSA. The CDR3 runs to 14 residues.

This clonotype is a singleton in its sample. The rearrangement joins TRBV2 to TRBJ1-2, with unresolved D. Trimming shortened V by 4 bases and J by 5 bases, and 14 bases separated the two germline ends. The CDR3 contains 14 residues. The germline V gene encodes CDR1 SNHLY and CDR2 FYNNEI. The DNA for the CDR3 is TGTGCCAGCAGTGTAGAGTCGGGCATGTATGGCTACACCTTC. Translating gives CASSVESGMYGYTF. Full variable domain (remainder filled in from reference TRBV2 and TRBJ1-2): EPEVTQTPSHQVTQMGQEVILRCVPISNHLYFYWYRQILGQKVEFLVSFYNNEISEKSEIFDDQFSVERPDGSNFTLKIRSTKLEDSAMYFCASSVESGMYGYTFGSGTRLTVV.

Turning to this clonotype: One junction end disagrees with the germline gene, perhaps due to a read error. This chain connects TRBV3-1 to TRBJ1-4; a weak D match, TRBD1 (5 bases). There are 15 residues in the CDR3. The V gene's germline CDR1 is LGHDT and CDR2 YNNKEL (reference sequence). The CDR3 protein is CASSQDNGTSEKLFF. In DNA, the CDR3 is TGTGCCAGCAGCCAAGATAACGGGACTAGTGAAAAACTGTTTTTT.

J is TRBJ2-5 and V is TRBV25-1; the D is unclear. Germline assignment: CDR1 MGHDK and CDR2 SYGVNS. V shed 4 bases and J shed 7 bases, with 13 bases lying between them. The CDR3 sequence is 13 residues long. DNA of the CDR3: TGTGCCAGCAGTGGCCCCCCCTTGATGACCCAGTACTTC. It specifies CASSGPPLMTQYF.

This clonotype was found a few times. The chain uses TRBV14 and TRBJ2-5; a weak D match, TRBD1 (7 bases). The CDR3 is made up of 15 amino acids. The V gene's germline CDR1 is SGHDN and CDR2 FVKESK. V was trimmed by 4 bases and J by 5 bases, leaving 17 bases between them. The DNA for the CDR3 is TGTGCCAGCAGCCCCCTCCAGGGGGGCGGGGAGACCCAGTACTTC. This sequence encodes CASSPLQGGGETQYF.

This chain links TRBV12-3 or TRBV12-4 with TRBJ2-1; D remains unclear. The CDR3 loop spans 13 amino acids. Trimming left V 5 bases short and J 1 base short, with 6 bases between. CDR3 sequence (DNA): TGTGCCAGCAGTAAGGGATCCTACAATGAGCAGTTCTTC. Residues: CASSKGSYNEQFF.